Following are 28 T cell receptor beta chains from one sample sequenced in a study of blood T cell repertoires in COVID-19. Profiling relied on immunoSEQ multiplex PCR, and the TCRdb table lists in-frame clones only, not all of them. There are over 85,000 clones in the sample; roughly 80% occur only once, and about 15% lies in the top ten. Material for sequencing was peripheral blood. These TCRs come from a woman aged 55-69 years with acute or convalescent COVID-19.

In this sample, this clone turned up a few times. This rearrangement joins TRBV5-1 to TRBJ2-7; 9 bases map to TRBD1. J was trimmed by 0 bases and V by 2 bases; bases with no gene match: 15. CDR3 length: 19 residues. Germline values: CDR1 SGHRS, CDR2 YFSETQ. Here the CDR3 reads CASSFLGTGSTSSSYEQYF. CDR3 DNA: TGCGCCAGCAGCTTCCTCGGGACAGGGTCTACGAGTTCCTCCTACGAGCAGTACTTC. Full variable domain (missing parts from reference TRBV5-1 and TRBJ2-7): KAGVTQTPRYLIKTRGQQVTLSCSPISGHRSVSWYQQTPGQGLQFLFEYFSETQRNKGNFPGRFSGRQFSNSRSEMNVSTLELGDSALYLCASSFLGTGSTSSSYEQYFGPGTRLTVT.

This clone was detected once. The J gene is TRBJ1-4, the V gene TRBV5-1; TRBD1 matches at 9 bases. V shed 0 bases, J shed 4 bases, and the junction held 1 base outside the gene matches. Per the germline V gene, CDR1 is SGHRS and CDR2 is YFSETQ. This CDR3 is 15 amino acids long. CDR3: CASSLETGGNEKLFF. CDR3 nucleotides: TGCGCCAGCAGCTTGGAGACAGGGGGTAATGAAAAACTGTTTTTT.

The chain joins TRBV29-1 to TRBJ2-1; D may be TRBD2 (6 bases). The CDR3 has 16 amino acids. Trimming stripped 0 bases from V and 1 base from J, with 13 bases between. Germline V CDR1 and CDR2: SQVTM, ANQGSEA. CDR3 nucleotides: TGCAGCGTTGAAGATGAGGGTAGCGGATCCTACAATGAGCAGTTCTTC. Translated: CSVEDEGSGSYNEQFF.

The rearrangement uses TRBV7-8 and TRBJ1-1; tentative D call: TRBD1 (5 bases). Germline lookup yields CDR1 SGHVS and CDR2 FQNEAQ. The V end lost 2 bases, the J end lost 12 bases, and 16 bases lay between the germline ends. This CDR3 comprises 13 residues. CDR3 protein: CASSLPDISEPFF. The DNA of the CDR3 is TGTGCCAGCAGCTTACCGGACATCTCCGAACCTTTCTTT.

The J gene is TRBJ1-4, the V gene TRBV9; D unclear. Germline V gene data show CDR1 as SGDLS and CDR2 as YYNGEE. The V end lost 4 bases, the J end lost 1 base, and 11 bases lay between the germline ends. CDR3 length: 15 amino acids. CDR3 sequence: CASSIDAGTNEKLFF. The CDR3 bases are TGTGCCAGCAGCATAGACGCGGGAACTAATGAAAAACTGTTTTTT.

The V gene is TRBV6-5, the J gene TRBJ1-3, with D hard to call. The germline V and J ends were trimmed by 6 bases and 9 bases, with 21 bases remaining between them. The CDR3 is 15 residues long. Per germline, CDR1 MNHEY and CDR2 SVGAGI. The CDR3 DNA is TGTGCCAGCAGCCCGCGGGAGGCTGTCTTTGGCACCATATATTTT. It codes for CASSPREAVFGTIYF.

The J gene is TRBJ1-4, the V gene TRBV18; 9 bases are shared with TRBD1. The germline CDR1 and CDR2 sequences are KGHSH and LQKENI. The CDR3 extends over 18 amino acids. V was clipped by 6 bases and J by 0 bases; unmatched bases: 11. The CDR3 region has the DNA TGTGCCAGCTCCCTCCGGGACAGGGACCATGCAACTAATGAAAAACTGTTTTTT. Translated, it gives CASSLRDRDHATNEKLFF.

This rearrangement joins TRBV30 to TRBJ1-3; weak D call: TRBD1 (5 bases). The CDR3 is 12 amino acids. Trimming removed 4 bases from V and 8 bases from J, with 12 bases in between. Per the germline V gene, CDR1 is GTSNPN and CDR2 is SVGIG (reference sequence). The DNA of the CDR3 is TGTGCCTGGACGGACCGGGGGGACACCATATATTTT. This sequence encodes CAWTDRGDTIYF.

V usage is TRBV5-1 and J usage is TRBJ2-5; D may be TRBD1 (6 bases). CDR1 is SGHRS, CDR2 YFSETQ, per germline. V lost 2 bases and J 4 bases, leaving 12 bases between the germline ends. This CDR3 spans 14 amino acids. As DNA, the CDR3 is TGCGCCAGCAGCTTTCGCCAGGGGCGAGAGACCCAGTACTTC. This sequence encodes CASSFRQGRETQYF.

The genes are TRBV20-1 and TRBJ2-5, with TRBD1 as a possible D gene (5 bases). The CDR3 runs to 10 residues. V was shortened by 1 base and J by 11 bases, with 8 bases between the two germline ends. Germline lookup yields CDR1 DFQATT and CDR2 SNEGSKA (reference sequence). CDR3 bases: TGCAGTGCTAGAGGGACAATTCAGTACTTC. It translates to CSARGTIQYF.

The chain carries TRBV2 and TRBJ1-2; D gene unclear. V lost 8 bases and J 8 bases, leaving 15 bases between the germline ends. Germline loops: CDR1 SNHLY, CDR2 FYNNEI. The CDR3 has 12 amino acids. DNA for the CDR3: TGTGCCAGCTCCTCTGCCCGAGGGGGCTACACCTTC. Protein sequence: CASSSARGGYTF.

CDR3 amino acids: CATSDSGTGLSYGYTF. CDR3 nucleotide sequence: TGTGCCACCAGTGATTCCGGGACAGGCCTATCTTATGGCTACACCTTC. The genes are TRBV24-1 and TRBJ1-2; 8 bases line up with TRBD1. Germline V gene lookup returns CDR1 KGHDR and CDR2 SFDVKD. V trimming: 2 bases; J trimming: 5 bases; junction bases outside the gene matches: 9. The CDR3 runs 16 residues.

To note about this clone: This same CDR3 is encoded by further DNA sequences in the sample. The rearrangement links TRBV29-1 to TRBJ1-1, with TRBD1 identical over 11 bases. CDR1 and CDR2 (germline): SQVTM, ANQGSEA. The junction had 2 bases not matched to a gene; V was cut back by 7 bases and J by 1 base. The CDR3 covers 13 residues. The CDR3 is CSGGTGGNTEAFF. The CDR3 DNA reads TGCAGCGGTGGGACAGGGGGGAACACTGAAGCTTTCTTT.

DNA for the CDR3: TGTGCCAGCAGTGAAGGGCGGGGAAAAACTTACAATGAGCAGTTCTTC. This sequence encodes CASSEGRGKTYNEQFF. This chain connects TRBV25-1 to TRBJ2-1; D is perhaps TRBD2 (6 bases). The germline V gene has CDR1 MGHDK and CDR2 SYGVNS. V was shortened by 2 bases and J by 4 bases, with 15 bases between the two germline ends. This CDR3 is 16 amino acids long. The whole variable domain, filled in from reference TRBV25-1 and TRBJ2-1, reads EADIYQTPRYLVIGTGKKITLECSQTMGHDKMYWYQQDPGMELHLIHYSYGVNSTEKGDLSSESTVSRIRTEHFPLTLESARPSHTSQYLCASSEGRGKTYNEQFFGPGTRLTVL.

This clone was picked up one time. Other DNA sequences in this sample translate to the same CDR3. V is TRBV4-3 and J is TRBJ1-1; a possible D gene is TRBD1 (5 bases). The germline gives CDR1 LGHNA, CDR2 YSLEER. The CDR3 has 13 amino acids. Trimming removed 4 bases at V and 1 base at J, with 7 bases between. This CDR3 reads CASSPTGNTEAFF. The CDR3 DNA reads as TGCGCCAGCAGCCCAACAGGGAACACTGAAGCTTTCTTT.

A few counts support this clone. The CDR3 protein is CASSLRDFSYEQYF. CDR3 nucleotides: TGTGCCAGCAGCTTAAGGGACTTCTCCTACGAGCAGTACTTC. The V gene is TRBV11-2, the J gene TRBJ2-7, with D perhaps matching TRBD2 (6 bases). Trimming shortened V by 2 bases and J by 0 bases, and 8 bases separated the two germline ends. Germline loops: CDR1 SGHAT, CDR2 FQNNGV. The CDR3 length is 14 residues.

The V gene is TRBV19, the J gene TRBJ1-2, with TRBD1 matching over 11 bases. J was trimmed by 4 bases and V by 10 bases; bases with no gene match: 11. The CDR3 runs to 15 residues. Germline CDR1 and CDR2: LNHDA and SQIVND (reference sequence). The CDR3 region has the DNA TGTGCCACCGCCCCGGGACAGGGGGATGTCTATGGCTACACCTTC. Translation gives CATAPGQGDVYGYTF.

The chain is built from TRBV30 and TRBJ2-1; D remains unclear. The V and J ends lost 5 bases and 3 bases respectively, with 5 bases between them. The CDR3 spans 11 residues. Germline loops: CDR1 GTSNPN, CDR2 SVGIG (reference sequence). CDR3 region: CAWDIYNEQFF. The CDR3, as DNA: TGTGCCTGGGATATCTACAATGAGCAGTTCTTC.

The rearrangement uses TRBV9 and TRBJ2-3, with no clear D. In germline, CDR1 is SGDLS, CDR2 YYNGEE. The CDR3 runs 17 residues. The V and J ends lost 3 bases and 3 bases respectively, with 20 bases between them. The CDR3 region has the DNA TGTGCCAGCAGCGCCCTTGTCCTGGAATTCGGGACAGATACGCAGTATTTT. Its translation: CASSALVLEFGTDTQYF.

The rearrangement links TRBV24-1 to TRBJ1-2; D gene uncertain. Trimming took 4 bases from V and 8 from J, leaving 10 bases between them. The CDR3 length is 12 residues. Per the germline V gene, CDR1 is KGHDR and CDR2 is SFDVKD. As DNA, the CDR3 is TGTGCCACCAGTGACCAGTCTGTCGGCTACACCTTC. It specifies CATSDQSVGYTF.

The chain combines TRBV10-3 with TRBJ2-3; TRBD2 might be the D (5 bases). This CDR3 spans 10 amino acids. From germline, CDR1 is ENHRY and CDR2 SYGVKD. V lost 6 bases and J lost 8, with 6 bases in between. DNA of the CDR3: TGTGCCATCAGCGCGGGTACGCAGTATTTT. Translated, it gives CAISAGTQYF.

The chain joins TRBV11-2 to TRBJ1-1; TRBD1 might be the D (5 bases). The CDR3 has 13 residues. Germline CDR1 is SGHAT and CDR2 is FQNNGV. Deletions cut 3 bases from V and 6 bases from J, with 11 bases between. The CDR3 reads CASSFIPGPEAFF. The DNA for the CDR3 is TGTGCCAGCAGCTTCATCCCAGGGCCTGAAGCTTTCTTT.

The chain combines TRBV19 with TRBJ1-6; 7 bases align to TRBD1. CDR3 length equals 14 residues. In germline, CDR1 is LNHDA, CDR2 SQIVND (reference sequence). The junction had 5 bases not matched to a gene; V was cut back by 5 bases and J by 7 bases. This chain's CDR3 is CASSLGTVNSPLHF. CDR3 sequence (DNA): TGTGCCAGTAGTTTGGGGACAGTCAATTCACCCCTCCACTTT.

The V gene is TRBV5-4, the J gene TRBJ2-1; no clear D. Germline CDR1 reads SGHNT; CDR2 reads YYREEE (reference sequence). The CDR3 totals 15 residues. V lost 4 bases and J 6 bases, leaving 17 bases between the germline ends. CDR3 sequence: CASSPELIPGNEQFF. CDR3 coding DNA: TGTGCCAGCAGCCCCGAGTTGATCCCGGGCAATGAGCAGTTCTTC.

The CDR3 DNA is TGTGCTAGTGGTTTGAGACAGGCGGAGACCCAGTACTTC. This codes for CASGLRQAETQYF. The chain combines TRBV12-5 with TRBJ2-5; possibly TRBD1 for D (6 bases). Germline lookup yields CDR1 LGHNT and CDR2 FRNRAP. Trimming cost V 2 bases and J 5 bases, with 9 bases left between them. CDR3 length equals 13 residues.

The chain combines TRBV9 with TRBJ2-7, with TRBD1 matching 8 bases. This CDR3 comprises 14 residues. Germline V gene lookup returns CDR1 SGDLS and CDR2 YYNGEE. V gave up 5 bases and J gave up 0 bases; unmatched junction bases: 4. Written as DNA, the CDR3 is TGTGCCAGCAGTAGGGGGACAGGCTCCTACGAGCAGTACTTC. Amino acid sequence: CASSRGTGSYEQYF.

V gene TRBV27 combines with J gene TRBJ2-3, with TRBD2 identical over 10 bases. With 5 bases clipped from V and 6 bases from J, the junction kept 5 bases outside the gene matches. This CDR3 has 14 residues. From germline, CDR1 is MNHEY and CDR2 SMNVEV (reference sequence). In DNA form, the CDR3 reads TGTGCCAGCAGTGCTAGCGGGGGAATGGATACGCAGTATTTT. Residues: CASSASGGMDTQYF.

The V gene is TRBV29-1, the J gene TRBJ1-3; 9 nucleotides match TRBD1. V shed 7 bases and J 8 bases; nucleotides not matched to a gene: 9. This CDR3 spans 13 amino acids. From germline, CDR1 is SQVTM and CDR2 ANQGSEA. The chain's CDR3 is CSGWDRDSDTIYF. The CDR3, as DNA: TGCAGCGGCTGGGACAGGGACTCGGACACCATATATTTT. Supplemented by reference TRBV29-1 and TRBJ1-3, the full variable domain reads SAVISQKPSRDICQRGTSLTIQCQVDSQVTMMFWYRQQPGQSLTLIATANQGSEATYESGFVIDKFPISRPNLTFSTLTVSNMSPEDSSIYLCSGWDRDSDTIYFGEGSWLTVV.